This TCR beta chain is from a study of early T cells in non-severe SARS-CoV-2 infection. The overall study: Sequencing targeted bulk RNA from unsorted whole blood, leaving chains unpaired.

Unique molecular identifiers (one per individual cDNA molecule) were attached. MiXCR was run by TCRdb on the 5' RACE reads, yielding one entry per CDR3 protein. This table holds approximately 70,000 distinct CDR3 sequences, approximately 4.5% found once. In its sample, this clonotype was seen many times. This CDR3 spans 12 amino acids. Trimming left V 5 bases short and J 10 bases short, with 9 bases between. The sample here was whole blood, taken at baseline. The receptor was derived from an adult who was a healthcare worker with PCR-confirmed SARS-CoV-2 infection or an uninfected control (not recorded which). The donor label of this sample is uncertain. V is TRBV12-3 or TRBV12-4 and J is TRBJ1-6; possibly TRBD1 for D (5 bases). The CDR3 DNA sequence: TGTGCCAGCAGTCCCAGGGTCTCACCCCTCCACTTT. This sequence encodes CASSPRVSPLHF.